This passage covers 12 T cell receptor beta chains from one sample sequenced in a study of T cells in Graves' hyperthyroidism and ophthalmopathy. Amplified TCR beta CDR3 regions came from RNA transcripts. First-round RT-PCR with HTBI primers amplified the TCR CDR3 region. MiXCR was run by TCRdb on the multiplex PCR reads, yielding one entry per CDR3 protein. The table records under 350,000 distinct CDR3 sequences, around a sixth of them present only once. The material sequenced was blood. Source of these receptors: a woman in her 50s with Graves' hyperthyroidism.

This clonotype was recorded a few times. This chain joins TRBV12-3 or TRBV12-4 and TRBJ2-6, with a tentative D call TRBD2 (5 bases). Between the trimmed V and J ends, which lost 6 bases and 1 base, there was a span of 10 bases. This CDR3 is 15 amino acids long. CDR3 in amino acids: CASSRRGSGANVLTF. The CDR3 DNA is TGTGCCAGCAGCCGTCGGGGTTCTGGGGCCAACGTCCTGACTTTC.

The chain uses TRBV5-6 and TRBJ1-4; D may be TRBD1 (6 bases). V was cut by 2 bases and J by 8 bases, with 19 bases left in between. CDR1 is SGHDT, CDR2 YYEEEE, per germline. The CDR3 sequence is 16 residues long. The CDR3 loop is CASSLTLPGQHEKLFF. The DNA for the CDR3 is TGTGCCAGCAGCTTAACCCTCCCAGGACAGCACGAAAAACTGTTTTTT. Drawing the rest from reference TRBV5-6 and TRBJ1-4, the complete variable domain is DAGVTQSPTHLIKTRGQQVTLRCSPKSGHDTVSWYQQALGQGPQFIFQYYEEEERQRGNFPDRFSGHQFPNYSSELNVNALLLGDSALYLCASSLTLPGQHEKLFFGSGTQLSVL.

The table lists this clonotype with many counts. The gene calls are TRBV11-2 and TRBJ2-1; maybe TRBD2 (6 bases). Germline V gives CDR1 SGHAT, CDR2 FQNNGV. V lost 4 bases and J lost 2, with 15 bases in between. CDR3 size: 16 residues. The CDR3 loop reads CASSYSGAPPYNEQFF. The CDR3, as DNA: TGTGCCAGCAGCTATAGCGGTGCGCCCCCCTACAATGAGCAGTTCTTC.

The chain recombines TRBV5-1 with TRBJ2-2; TRBD2 might be the D (5 bases). The CDR3 runs to 15 residues. Per the germline V gene, CDR1 is SGHRS and CDR2 is YFSETQ. Trimming took 0 bases from V and 3 from J, leaving 9 bases between them. The CDR3 DNA is TGCGCCAGCAGCTTGGGAGCGGTCCACACCGGGGAGCTGTTTTTT. Translated, it gives CASSLGAVHTGELFF.

The table lists this clonotype with many counts. CDR3 protein: CASSSGQGNSPLHF. The DNA for the CDR3 is TGTGCCAGCAGTTCGGGACAGGGGAATTCACCCCTCCACTTT. The rearrangement uses TRBV27 and TRBJ1-6; 10 nucleotides line up with TRBD1. The junction had 1 base not matched to a gene; V was cut back by 4 bases and J by 7 bases. Germline CDR1 MNHEY, CDR2 SMNVEV (reference sequence). The CDR3 has 14 residues.

This clonotype was picked up many times. The V gene is TRBV20-1, the J gene TRBJ1-2; possibly TRBD1 for D (6 bases). Trimming removed 3 bases from V and 5 bases from J, with 13 bases in between. Germline assignment: CDR1 DFQATT and CDR2 SNEGSKA (reference sequence). This CDR3 region has 13 residues. The CDR3 loop is CSARGDISYGYTF. CDR3 in DNA: TGCAGTGCTAGGGGGGACATTAGTTATGGCTACACCTTC.

J is TRBJ2-1 and V is TRBV6-1; 8 bases line up with TRBD1. Unmatched junction bases numbered 8, after V lost 10 bases and J lost 6 bases. The CDR3 runs 13 residues. Per the germline V gene, CDR1 is MNHNS and CDR2 is SASEGT. The CDR3 DNA reads TGTGCCACCGGGACAGGTAGTATCAATGAGCAGTTCTTC. It codes for CATGTGSINEQFF.

Ten or more counts support this clonotype. The chain uses TRBV3-1 and TRBJ2-7, with unresolved D. Deletions cut 4 bases from V and 1 base from J, with 11 bases between. CDR1 and CDR2 from the germline V gene are LGHDT and YNNKEL (reference sequence). The CDR3 covers 14 residues. The CDR3 is CASSLKGNSYEQYF. CDR3 nucleotide sequence: TGTGCCAGCAGCCTCAAGGGAAATTCCTACGAGCAGTACTTC.

There are many counts of this clonotype. V gene TRBV6-1 combines with J gene TRBJ1-2, with 8 nucleotides matching TRBD1. J gave up 8 bases and V 4 bases, and 6 bases lay outside the gene matches. CDR3 size: 13 residues. CDR1 MNHNS and CDR2 SASEGT come from the germline V gene. CDR3 coding DNA: TGTGCCAGCAGTGTGGACAGGGACGGGGGCTACACCTTC. This encodes CASSVDRDGGYTF.

This clonotype was observed a few times. V gene TRBV6-1 combines with J gene TRBJ2-7; 7 bases fit TRBD2. The CDR3 runs to 14 residues. Trimming cost V 2 bases and J 4 bases; bases outside gene matches: 5. Germline loops: CDR1 MNHNS, CDR2 SASEGT. CDR3 residues: CASSERREIYEQYF. In DNA form, the CDR3 reads TGTGCCAGCAGTGAACGGCGGGAGATTTACGAGCAGTACTTC.

Comment on this clonotype: A read error may account for a junction end that differs from germline. The gene calls are TRBV6-2 or TRBV6-3 and TRBJ2-1, with D possibly being TRBD1 or TRBD2 (5 bases each). The CDR3 contains 14 residues. Germline CDR1 is MNHEY and CDR2 is SVGEGT. CDR3 sequence (DNA): TGTGCCAGCAGTTACCCGGGGCCCTACAATGAGCAGCTCTTC. Translating it yields CASSYPGPYNEQLF.

This clonotype was counted many times. This chain links TRBV11-2 with TRBJ2-7; 9 bases line up with TRBD2. Germline CDR1 and CDR2: SGHAT and FQNNGV. The CDR3 spans 15 residues. Trimming at V came to 5 bases and at J to 0 bases, leaving 5 bases not matched to a gene. The CDR3 region is CASSPVSGSSYEQYF. DNA for the CDR3: TGTGCCAGCAGCCCGGTTAGCGGGAGCTCCTACGAGCAGTACTTC.